The T cell receptor beta chain under discussion was sequenced for a study of vaccination effects on CD4 cells after COVID-19. Across the whole study: Samples were taken post-vaccine, and their median timing was 72 days after the second dose.

Upon completion of about eleven days in culture, CD4+ T cells were isolated. BNT162b2 vaccine or mRNA-1273 vaccine was given to participants in two doses. Vaccinees lacked prior SARS-CoV-2 infection and tested negative for nucleocapsid antibodies. TCRdb keeps only in-frame clones here, not all; method: immunoSEQ multiplex PCR. The sample has 72,000 or so clones; 74% are singletons. Study results and caveats: Marked clonal contraction of infection- and vaccine-induced clones was seen late after vaccination. The authors studied few convalescent patients and collected no early post-infection timepoints.

Points on this clone: The antigen is unknown.

The germline V gene encodes CDR1 SGHTA and CDR2 FQGNSA. This CDR3 has 14 amino acids. With 3 bases removed from V and 0 bases from J, the gap between germline ends came to 8 bases. The sample here was CD4+ T cells from PBMCs cultured without peptide, taken after COVID-19 vaccination. The receptor was isolated from a human donor who received a COVID-19 vaccine. The chain uses TRBV7-2 and TRBJ1-1; D call uncertain. CDR3 coding DNA: TGTGCCAGCAGCTTGGGCGGGGTGAACACTGAAGCTTTCTTT. Translation: CASSLGGVNTEAFF.